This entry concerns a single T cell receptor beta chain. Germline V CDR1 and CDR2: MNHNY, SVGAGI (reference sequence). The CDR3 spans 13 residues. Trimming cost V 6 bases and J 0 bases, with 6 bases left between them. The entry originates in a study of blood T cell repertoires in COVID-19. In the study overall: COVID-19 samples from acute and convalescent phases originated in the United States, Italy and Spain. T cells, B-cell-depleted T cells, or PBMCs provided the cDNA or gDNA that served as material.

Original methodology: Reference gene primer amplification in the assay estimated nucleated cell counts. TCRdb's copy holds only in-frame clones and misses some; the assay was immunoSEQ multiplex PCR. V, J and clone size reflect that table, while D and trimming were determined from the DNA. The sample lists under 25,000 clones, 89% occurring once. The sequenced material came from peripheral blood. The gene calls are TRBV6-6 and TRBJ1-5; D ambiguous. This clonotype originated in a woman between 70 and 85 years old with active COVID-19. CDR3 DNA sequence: TGTGCCAGCAGGCGGAATAGCAATCAGCCCCAGCATTTT. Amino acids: CASRRNSNQPQHF.